This T cell receptor (beta chain) was recorded in a study of radiation and T cells in renal cell carcinoma. In its sample, this clone was seen a few times. Germline CDR1 reads MNHEY; CDR2 reads SVGAGI. Trimming stripped 5 bases from V and 2 bases from J, with 13 bases between. The CDR3 runs 14 residues. Indicated time point: blood 2 weeks post-SBRT. Treatment described: 15 Gy SBRT to primary tumor, nephrectomy 4 weeks later. Method: immunoSEQ multiplex PCR; TCRdb's copy keeps in-frame clones and lacks some. The sample has about 130,000 clones; about 81% are singletons. This sequence was found in a woman in her fifties or sixties with renal cell carcinoma. The chain is built from TRBV6-5 and TRBJ2-7, with D hard to call. The sample was blood, taken from a patient whose treatment included radiotherapy and nephrectomy. This CDR3 is CASSDTTQTYEQYF. In nucleotides, the CDR3 is TGTGCCAGCAGTGATACGACACAAACCTACGAGCAGTACTTC.